The present entry profiles one T cell receptor (beta chain) with its context. What it binds is not known. The entry originates in a study of CD8+ T cells in alopecia areata. Findings of the study overall: In lesional scalp, particularly from alopecia totalis/universalis, clonality was higher than in normal scalp.

RNA, once extracted, was reverse transcribed into cDNA for use as the sequencing template. Sequencing was performed with immunoSEQ multiplex PCR; in TCRdb, only in-frame clones are kept and a portion is missing. Seen here are 200,000 to 250,000 clones, 50% to 70% observed once, and the top ten hold 0.4% to 0.55%. As part of sample collection, lesional scalp punch biopsies and peripheral blood were taken from alopecia areata patients. V lost 4 bases and J lost 3, with 10 bases in between. Germline V gene sequence: CDR1 SGHRS, CDR2 YFSETQ. The CDR3 totals 13 residues. The sequence was collected from a human donor with alopecia areata. The V call is TRBV5-1, the J call TRBJ1-1; no firm D call. Here the sequenced sample was CD4+ T cells sorted from blood, taken at week 0. The CDR3: CASSITRDTEAFF. The CDR3 coding sequence is TGCGCCAGCAGCATCACACGGGACACTGAAGCTTTCTTT.